These 20 T cell receptor beta chains originate from one sample sequenced in a study of blood T cell repertoires in COVID-19. Profiled with immunoSEQ multiplex PCR; TCRdb holds only in-frame clones, not every one. The data hold roughly 150,000 clones, with roughly 82% observed a single time. The sequencing input was peripheral blood. The receptor source for this set is a woman aged 50 to 65 in a cohort sampled during active or convalescent COVID-19.

This clone occurred once. The chain joins TRBV18 to TRBJ2-3; a possible D gene is TRBD1 (6 bases). Germline V lookup: CDR1 KGHSH, CDR2 LQKENI. This CDR3 comprises 13 residues. Trimming took 6 bases from V and 5 from J, leaving 12 bases between them. The CDR3 nucleotides read TGTGCCAGCTCTCAATACAGGGAAGATACGCAGTATTTT. Translation gives CASSQYREDTQYF.

The chain combines TRBV9 with TRBJ2-1; 9 nucleotides line up with TRBD1. Germline V gene lookup returns CDR1 SGDLS and CDR2 YYNGEE. The CDR3 has 13 residues. The J segment lost 9 bases and the V segment lost 5 bases, leaving 6 bases of the junction unmatched. The CDR3 reads CASRGTGYAEQFF. The CDR3, as DNA: TGTGCCAGCAGGGGGACAGGGTACGCTGAGCAGTTCTTC.

V and J are TRBV7-2 and TRBJ2-1, with D possibly being TRBD1 (6 bases). This CDR3 spans 16 amino acids. The V gene lost 0 bases and the J gene lost 4 bases, with 13 bases spanning the gap. Germline V gives CDR1 SGHTA, CDR2 FQGNSA. CDR3 coding DNA: TGTGCCAGCAGCTTAGCGGGTCAGGGGACGTACAATGAGCAGTTCTTC. This encodes CASSLAGQGTYNEQFF.

As for this clone: This specimen includes other DNA sequences encoding the same CDR3. V is TRBV5-1 and J is TRBJ2-2; 7 positions agree with TRBD1. The V gene's germline CDR1 is SGHRS and CDR2 YFSETQ. The V segment lost 0 bases and the J segment 4 bases; nucleotides outside the gene matches: 0. There are 14 residues in the CDR3. CDR3 coding DNA: TGCGCCAGCAGCTTGGCAGGGGGCACCGGGGAGCTGTTTTTT. It is translated as CASSLAGGTGELFF.

The chain uses TRBV9 and TRBJ2-5; 12 bases are a match to TRBD2. The CDR3 is made up of 17 amino acids. V lost 4 bases and J lost 7; bases outside the gene matches: 14. Germline lookup yields CDR1 SGDLS and CDR2 YYNGEE. DNA of the CDR3: TGTGCCAGCAGCCCCCGAGGACTAGCGGGGCCGGAGGGGACCCAGTACTTC. Translated: CASSPRGLAGPEGTQYF. Supplemented by reference TRBV9 and TRBJ2-5, the full variable domain reads DSGVTQTPKHLITATGQRVTLRCSPRSGDLSVYWYQQSLDQGLQFLIQYYNGEERAKGNILERFSAQQFPDLHSELNLSSLELGDSALYFCASSPRGLAGPEGTQYFGPGTRLLVL.

This clone was seen a handful of times. The V and J genes are TRBV9 and TRBJ2-3; the match to TRBD2 covers 7 bases. Germline CDR1 reads SGDLS; CDR2 reads YYNGEE. This CDR3 is 14 amino acids long. J was trimmed by 3 bases and V by 2 bases; bases with no gene match: 3. The CDR3 nucleotides read TGTGCCAGCAGCGTCGGGAGGACGACAGATACGCAGTATTTT. This translates into CASSVGRTTDTQYF.

This chain joins TRBV29-1 and TRBJ1-2; 7 bases line up with TRBD1. Germline values: CDR1 SQVTM, CDR2 ANQGSEA. The CDR3 is made up of 13 amino acids. After removal of 1 base from V and 4 bases from J, the junction contained 3 bases not matched to a gene. CDR3 protein: CSVEGGQSYGYTF. Here the CDR3 DNA reads TGCAGCGTTGAAGGGGGACAGAGCTATGGCTACACCTTC.

This chain joins TRBV6-5 and TRBJ1-2; 7 bases are shared with TRBD1. This CDR3 comprises 15 residues. Per the germline V gene, CDR1 is MNHEY and CDR2 is SVGAGI. Trimming cost V 2 bases and J 2 bases; bases outside gene matches: 5. CDR3 bases: TGTGCCAGCAGTTACACGGGACAGCGCAACTATGGCTACACCTTC. As protein: CASSYTGQRNYGYTF.

This chain links TRBV6-6 with TRBJ1-1, with no clear D. The V gene lost 5 bases and the J gene lost 1 base, with 11 bases spanning the gap. This CDR3 has 14 amino acids. Germline values: CDR1 MNHNY, CDR2 SVGAGI (reference sequence). The CDR3: CASSALEENTEAFF. CDR3 in DNA: TGTGCCAGCAGTGCACTTGAAGAGAACACTGAAGCTTTCTTT.

The chain carries TRBV19 and TRBJ1-2, with D perhaps matching TRBD1 (6 bases). The V end was cut by 2 bases, the J end by 8 bases, with 24 bases between. The germline V gene encodes CDR1 LNHDA and CDR2 SQIVND (reference sequence). CDR3 length equals 17 residues. In DNA form, the CDR3 reads TGTGCCAGTAGTATATGGGGGACAAGGTGGGGGCTGGAAGGCTACACCTTC. Protein product: CASSIWGTRWGLEGYTF.

The CDR3, as DNA: TGTGCCAGTAAAACAGGGACTGGAAACACCATATATTTT. Protein sequence: CASKTGTGNTIYF. The chain links TRBV19 to TRBJ1-3, with D perhaps TRBD1 (6 bases). Germline lookup yields CDR1 LNHDA and CDR2 SQIVND (reference sequence). The ends were cut back, 7 bases at V and 2 bases at J, with 9 bases in the middle. This CDR3 contains 13 residues.

The rearrangement uses TRBV6-5 and TRBJ1-2, with 9 bases that match TRBD1. CDR1 and CDR2 (germline): MNHEY, SVGAGI. The CDR3 has 14 residues. Trimming removed 5 bases from V and 6 bases from J; junction bases left unmatched: 7. This CDR3 reads CASSNGQGFDGYTF. The CDR3 region has the DNA TGTGCCAGCAGTAACGGACAGGGGTTCGATGGCTACACCTTC.

The J gene is TRBJ2-1, the V gene TRBV5-1; TRBD2 is a possible D gene (6 bases). CDR3 length: 15 amino acids. V gave up 4 bases and J gave up 0 bases, with 11 bases separating them. CDR1 is SGHRS and CDR2 is YFSETQ in the germline V gene. DNA of the CDR3: TGCGCCAGCAGCGGGGGGTTTAGCTCCTACAATGAGCAGTTCTTC. It is translated as CASSGGFSSYNEQFF.

V gene TRBV2 combines with J gene TRBJ1-5, with 9 bases lining up with TRBD1. Germline V gene data show CDR1 as SNHLY and CDR2 as FYNNEI. The CDR3 sequence is 16 residues long. V dropped 6 bases and J dropped 6; count of bases not matched to a gene: 12. In DNA, the CDR3 is TGTGCCAGCAGGAGTTCTGACAGGGGGAATGGTCAGCCCCAGCATTTT. Translating it yields CASRSSDRGNGQPQHF.

The J gene is TRBJ1-5, the V gene TRBV19; 9 bases line up with TRBD1. J was trimmed by 7 bases and V by 4 bases; bases with no gene match: 11. Germline loops: CDR1 LNHDA, CDR2 SQIVND (reference sequence). This CDR3 is 16 amino acids long. DNA of the CDR3: TGTGCCAGTAGTACCGGGACAGGGCCTGAGCGACAGCCCCAGCATTTT. This codes for CASSTGTGPERQPQHF.

This chain links TRBV10-3 with TRBJ1-2; 9 bases line up with TRBD1. Germline lookup yields CDR1 ENHRY and CDR2 SYGVKD. The CDR3 spans 16 residues. Germline trimming cut 2 bases from V and 4 bases from J; bases unmatched to any gene: 8. Written as DNA, the CDR3 is TGTGCCATCAGTGAGGACAGGGGGTTAGGTAGCTATGGCTACACCTTC. Amino acid sequence: CAISEDRGLGSYGYTF.

This chain connects TRBV19 to TRBJ1-1; TRBD1 agrees at 10 bases. The CDR3 contains 17 residues. CDR1 LNHDA and CDR2 SQIVND come from the germline V gene (reference sequence). Unmatched junction bases numbered 15, after V lost 1 base and J lost 10 bases. As DNA, the CDR3 is TGTGCCAGTAGTATAGGTTGGGAGGGACAGGGGACGGCTCGAGCTTTCTTT. Translating gives CASSIGWEGQGTARAFF.

The chain recombines TRBV5-1 with TRBJ2-7; the D is unclear. The germline CDR1 and CDR2 sequences are SGHRS and YFSETQ. The CDR3 is 12 amino acids. Trimming cost V 1 base and J 3 bases, with 5 bases left between them. Written as DNA, the CDR3 is TGCGCCAGCAGCTTGCACAGCTACGAGCAGTACTTC. Translating it yields CASSLHSYEQYF.

The chain has TRBV6-5 and TRBJ2-7; possibly TRBD1 for D (6 bases). CDR3 length equals 15 residues. The V gene lost 5 bases and the J gene lost 0 bases, with 14 bases spanning the gap. CDR1 and CDR2 from the germline V gene are MNHEY and SVGAGI. The CDR3 coding sequence is TGTGCCAGCAGTCACAGGGAGATCAGCTCCTACGAGCAGTACTTC. It codes for CASSHREISSYEQYF.

This clone has a single count. This sequence joins TRBV30 and TRBJ1-2; no clear D. Per the germline V gene, CDR1 is GTSNPN and CDR2 is SVGIG (reference sequence). The V end lost 5 bases, the J end lost 4 bases, and 14 bases lay between the germline ends. The CDR3 totals 13 residues. The CDR3 sequence is CAWWRIRGYGYTF. The CDR3 region has the DNA TGTGCCTGGTGGCGGATCCGGGGCTATGGCTACACCTTC.